This TCR beta chain was retrieved from a study of T cells in women clearing cervical HPV infection. As regards this clone: The read comes to an end 3 residues before the CDR3 does, leaving the germline J gene to fill in the end.

The CDR3 runs to 13 residues. With 4 bases clipped from V and 5 bases from J, the junction kept 5 bases outside the gene matches. In germline, CDR1 is SGHRS, CDR2 YFSETQ. Assay used: immunoSEQ multiplex PCR; TCRdb lists only in-frame clones, some missing. The listing records 31,000 or so clones. This chain joins TRBV5-1 and TRBJ2-7, with 8 bases that match TRBD1. The specimen sequenced was blood buffy coat. The TCR sequence derives from a woman between 18 and 75 years old with a cervical HPV16 infection that either progressed to CIN3+ or cleared (not recorded which). This CDR3 is CASSQGAKDEQYF. CDR3 bases read: TGCGCCAGCAGCCAGGGGGCAAAGGACGAG.